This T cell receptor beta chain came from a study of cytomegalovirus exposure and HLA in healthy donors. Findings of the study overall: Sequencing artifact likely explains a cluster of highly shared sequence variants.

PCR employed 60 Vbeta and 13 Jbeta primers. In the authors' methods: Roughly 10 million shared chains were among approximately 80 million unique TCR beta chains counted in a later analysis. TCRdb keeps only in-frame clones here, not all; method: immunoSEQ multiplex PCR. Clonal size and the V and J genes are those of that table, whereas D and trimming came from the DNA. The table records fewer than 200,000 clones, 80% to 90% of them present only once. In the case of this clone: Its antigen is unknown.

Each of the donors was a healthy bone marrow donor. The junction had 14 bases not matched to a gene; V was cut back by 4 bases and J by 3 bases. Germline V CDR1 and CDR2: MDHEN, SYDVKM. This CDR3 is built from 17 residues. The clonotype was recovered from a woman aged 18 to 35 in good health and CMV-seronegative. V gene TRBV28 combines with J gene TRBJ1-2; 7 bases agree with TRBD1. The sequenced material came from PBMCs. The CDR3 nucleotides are TGTGCCAGCAGTTCACCCAGGGAACAGGGGTTTTACTATGGCTACACCTTC. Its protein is CASSSPREQGFYYGYTF.